A selection of T cell receptor beta chains follows, all from one sample in a study of cytomegalovirus exposure and HLA in healthy donors. The method was immunoSEQ multiplex PCR; TCRdb's version includes in-frame clones alone and lacks a portion of them. Here the sample spans about 140,000 clones, 80% being singletons. The sample consisted of PBMCs. Receptors were obtained from a man aged 30 to 45 in good health and CMV-seronegative. The CDR3 runs from the conserved cysteine through the conserved F or W. D genes are given only for firm matches. Where a row states a size, it is once, few, many or the class of an expanded clone; other rows omit it.

V: TRBV29-1; size: NA; D: TRBD1; J: TRBJ2-7; DNA: TGCAGCCTTGGGGACAGGGACAGCTCCTACGAGCAGTACTTC; CDR3: CSLGDRDSSYEQYF
V: TRBV7-9; size: NA; D: NA; J: TRBJ2-5; DNA: TGTGCCAGCAGCTCGTCAGGGGCAGAGACCCAGTACTTC; CDR3: CASSSSGAETQYF
V: TRBV10-3; size: NA; D: NA; J: TRBJ2-7; DNA: TGTGCCATCAGTGAGTCGGAGCCCCGGGGGCAGTACTTC; CDR3: CAISESEPRGQYF
V: TRBV5-6; size: once; D: TRBD1; J: TRBJ1-2; DNA: TGTGCCAGCAGCTTGGCGGGGACAGGCGATAACTATGGCTACACCTTC; CDR3: CASSLAGTGDNYGYTF
V: TRBV29-1; size: NA; D: TRBD1; J: TRBJ2-4; DNA: TGCAGCGTCGGAGGACAGGGGCAAAACATTCAGTACTTC; CDR3: CSVGGQGQNIQYF
V: TRBV14; size: NA; D: NA; J: TRBJ2-2; DNA: TGTGCCAGCAGCCAAAGACCGGGAAACCCCCTAGGCGGGGAGCTGTTTTTT; CDR3: CASSQRPGNPLGGELFF
V: TRBV15; size: NA; D: NA; J: TRBJ1-1; DNA: TGTGCCACCAGCCGAAGGACAGTTCCTTGGATGCCTTTGAACACTGAAGCTTTCTTT; CDR3: CATSRRTVPWMPLNTEAFF
V: TRBV29-1; size: NA; D: TRBD1; J: TRBJ1-2; DNA: TGCAGCGTTTCAGGGGGTCGAGGTGGCTACACCTTC; CDR3: CSVSGGRGGYTF
V: TRBV19; size: NA; D: TRBD1; J: TRBJ1-2; DNA: TGTGCCAGTAGTATATTCGGGACAGGGGGCCGTGGCTACACCTTC; CDR3: CASSIFGTGGRGYTF
V: TRBV28; size: NA; D: NA; J: TRBJ1-2; DNA: TGTGCCAGCAGCGAAGACAGCATCTATGGCTACACCTTC; CDR3: CASSEDSIYGYTF
V: TRBV6-4; size: NA; D: NA; J: TRBJ1-5; DNA: TGTGCCAGCAGTGTCAGGGACAATCAGCCCCAGCATTTT; CDR3: CASSVRDNQPQHF
V: TRBV6-5; size: once; D: NA; J: TRBJ2-7; DNA: TGTGCCAGCAGTTTATCCGGCAGGGTCTCCTACGAGCAGTACTTC; CDR3: CASSLSGRVSYEQYF
V: TRBV2; size: NA; D: NA; J: TRBJ2-7; DNA: TGTGCCAGCAGTGAACTGGGGCGGTCTTCGTACGAGCAGTACTTC; CDR3: CASSELGRSSYEQYF
V: TRBV28; size: NA; D: NA; J: TRBJ1-1; DNA: TGTGCCAGCCATCAACAGGGCAACACTGAAGCTTTCTTT; CDR3: CASHQQGNTEAFF
V: TRBV28; size: few; D: NA; J: TRBJ1-1; DNA: TGTGCCAGCACAAACTGGAACACTGAAGCTTTCTTT; CDR3: CASTNWNTEAFF
V: TRBV18; size: NA; D: TRBD2; J: TRBJ2-1; DNA: TGTGCCAGCTCACCAACTAGCGGGAGGGGACATGAGCAGTTCTTC; CDR3: CASSPTSGRGHEQFF
V: TRBV5-1; size: NA; D: NA; J: TRBJ2-3; DNA: TGCGCCAGCAGCTCAACAGATACGCAGTATTTT; CDR3: CASSSTDTQYF
V: TRBV28; size: NA; D: NA; J: TRBJ1-2; DNA: TGTGCCAGCAAATCCGGCACGGGGGGCGGAGGCTACACCTTC; CDR3: CASKSGTGGGGYTF
V: TRBV7-2; size: NA; D: TRBD2; J: TRBJ2-1; DNA: TGTGCCAGCAGCGGCCGGACTAGCGGGAGAGGTGAGCAGTTCTTC; CDR3: CASSGRTSGRGEQFF
V: TRBV6-4; size: NA; D: TRBD1; J: TRBJ1-5; DNA: TGTGCCAGCAGTGACAGGGGGCTTCGTAATCAGCCCCAGCATTTT; CDR3: CASSDRGLRNQPQHF
V: TRBV27; size: NA; D: NA; J: TRBJ2-3; DNA: TGTGCCAGCAGTCAATTCCAGGGGACAGATACGCAGTATTTT; CDR3: CASSQFQGTDTQYF
V: TRBV5-1; size: NA; D: NA; J: TRBJ2-3; DNA: TGCGCCAGCAGCTTGGTGCTACTCACAGATACGCAGTATTTT; CDR3: CASSLVLLTDTQYF
V: TRBV19; size: once; D: NA; J: TRBJ1-1; DNA: TGTGCCAGTAGTTCCCCCCCTTCAGGGAGGGCTGAAGCTTTCTTT; CDR3: CASSSPPSGRAEAFF
V: TRBV5-8; size: NA; D: NA; J: TRBJ2-1; DNA: TGTGCCAGCAGCTTGGTCGCCGGAGCTTACAATGAGCAGTTCTTC; CDR3: CASSLVAGAYNEQFF
V: TRBV4-2; size: once; D: TRBD2; J: TRBJ2-3; DNA: TGTGCCAGCAGCCAAAGTTCCGGGAGCGGGGCAGATACGCAGTATTTT; CDR3: CASSQSSGSGADTQYF
V: TRBV10-3; size: few; D: NA; J: TRBJ1-1; DNA: TGTGCCATCAGTGGACAGAACACTGAAGCTTTCTTT; CDR3: CAISGQNTEAFF
V: TRBV7-9; size: NA; D: NA; J: TRBJ2-3; DNA: TGTGCCAGCAGCCCCCGCGGTACAGATACGCAGTATTTT; CDR3: CASSPRGTDTQYF
V: TRBV30; size: NA; D: TRBD1; J: TRBJ2-7; DNA: TGTGCCTGGAGTGTACGGGACAGGAGTACCTACGAGCAGTACTTC; CDR3: CAWSVRDRSTYEQYF
V: TRBV13; size: NA; D: NA; J: TRBJ2-3; DNA: TGTGCCAGCAGCCCCCCGGTGACAGGCAGCACAGATACGCAGTATTTT; CDR3: CASSPPVTGSTDTQYF
V: TRBV12-5; size: NA; D: TRBD2; J: TRBJ2-2; DNA: TGTGCTAGTGGTTTGCCCCTAGCGGGAGACCGTACCGGGGAGCTGTTTTTT; CDR3: CASGLPLAGDRTGELFF
V: TRBV4-1; size: NA; D: NA; J: TRBJ1-2; DNA: TGCGCCAGCAGCCAAGAAGGGGTTGGTGGCTATGGCTACACCTTC; CDR3: CASSQEGVGGYGYTF
V: TRBV5-1; size: NA; D: TRBD1; J: TRBJ2-1; DNA: TGCGCCAGCAGCTGGGGGACAGGGGTGGGGAATGAGCAGTTCTTC; CDR3: CASSWGTGVGNEQFF
V: TRBV5-4; size: NA; D: NA; J: TRBJ2-5; DNA: TGTGCCAGCAGTTTACAGGGATCTCAAGAGACCCAGTACTTC; CDR3: CASSLQGSQETQYF
V: TRBV27; size: NA; D: NA; J: TRBJ2-7; DNA: TGTGCCAGCAGTCGGACAGTCTCCTACGAGCAGTACTTC; CDR3: CASSRTVSYEQYF
V: TRBV7-9; size: NA; D: NA; J: TRBJ1-1; DNA: TGTGCCAGCAGCTTATTGCAGGACACTGAAGCTTTCTTT; CDR3: CASSLLQDTEAFF
V: TRBV6-1; size: NA; D: TRBD2; J: TRBJ2-2; DNA: TGTGCCAGCAGTGTGGGACTAACAGACACCGGGGAGCTGTTTTTT; CDR3: CASSVGLTDTGELFF
V: TRBV7-9; size: NA; D: NA; J: TRBJ2-3; DNA: TGTGCCAGCAGCTTATTAGGCCTCTCGCGGGTGCAGTATTTT; CDR3: CASSLLGLSRVQYF
V: TRBV28; size: few; D: NA; J: TRBJ1-1; DNA: TGTGCCAGCAGTCTACAGGGAGACACTGAAGCTTTCTTT; CDR3: CASSLQGDTEAFF
V: TRBV7-2; size: NA; D: NA; J: TRBJ2-1; DNA: TGTGCCAGCAGCTTCGCTAGGAACAATGAGCAGTTCTTC; CDR3: CASSFARNNEQFF
V: TRBV18; size: once; D: NA; J: TRBJ1-1; DNA: TGTGCCAGCTCACCAAGGACAGCGAACACTGAAGCTTTCTTT; CDR3: CASSPRTANTEAFF
V: TRBV7-9; size: NA; D: TRBD1; J: TRBJ2-2; DNA: TGTGCCAGCAGCCCCCTGGGACAGGTGGACACCGGGGAGCTGTTTTTT; CDR3: CASSPLGQVDTGELFF
V: TRBV6-1; size: NA; D: TRBD2; J: TRBJ2-1; DNA: TGTGCCAGCAGTGCCCGGACTAGCGGGAGGGCGAATGAGCAGTTCTTC; CDR3: CASSARTSGRANEQFF